This is a list of T cell receptor beta chains from one sample in a study of blood T cell repertoires in COVID-19. Method: immunoSEQ multiplex PCR; TCRdb's copy keeps in-frame clones and lacks some. The profile shows about 80,000 clones, less than 85% of them singletons. Sequenced material: peripheral blood. These receptors originate from a man between 65 and 85 years old with active or convalescent COVID-19. Each CDR3 is given with its conserved first and last residue. The D gene is left open where the match is weak. A row's size may be missing; if present it is once, few, many or a size class.

V,size,D,J,DNA,CDR3
TRBV2,NA,NA,TRBJ1-4,TGTGCCACAGGACCCCAGGGGATGCTGTTTTTT,CATGPQGMLFF
TRBV5-6,few,NA,TRBJ1-3,TGTGCCAGCAGTCTGACAGACTCTGGAAACACCATATATTTT,CASSLTDSGNTIYF
TRBV18,once,NA,TRBJ2-3,TGTGCCAGCTCACCATCGGGGGTGGTGGATACGCAGTATTTT,CASSPSGVVDTQYF
TRBV20-1,NA,NA,TRBJ2-3,TGCAGTGCTGGGAGTGGAGATACGCAGTATTTT,CSAGSGDTQYF
TRBV29-1,NA,TRBD1,TRBJ1-5,TGCAGCGGCTCGACAGGGGTCGGTCAGCCCCAGCATTTT,CSGSTGVGQPQHF
TRBV27,once,NA,TRBJ2-3,TGTGCCAGCAGTTTACGTGGCGGTACGCAGTATTTT,CASSLRGGTQYF
TRBV29-1,NA,NA,TRBJ2-5,TGCAGCGTTGATCAGGGGTGGGAGACCCAGTACTTC,CSVDQGWETQYF
TRBV24-1,once,NA,TRBJ2-1,TGTGCCACCAGTGATTCCCCGTGGCGAGGGCAGGTTAATGAGCAGTTCTTC,CATSDSPWRGQVNEQFF
TRBV5-1,NA,NA,TRBJ1-2,TGCGCCAGCAGAGCCGTAGGACAGTTCTATGGCTACACCTTC,CASRAVGQFYGYTF
TRBV30,once,TRBD1,TRBJ2-7,TGTGCCTGGAGTGAACAGGGGTATAACGAGCAGTACTTC,CAWSEQGYNEQYF
TRBV6-5,once,NA,TRBJ2-5,TGTGCCAGCAGTACAGGACCCCAAGAGACCCAGTACTTC,CASSTGPQETQYF
TRBV2,NA,TRBD2,TRBJ2-5,TGTGCCAGCAGCGGAGCGGGACTCTCAGAGACCCAGTACTTC,CASSGAGLSETQYF
TRBV28,NA,TRBD1,TRBJ1-1,TGTGCCAGCACTGACCCGGGACAGAGAGAAGCTTTCTTT,CASTDPGQREAFF
TRBV11-3,NA,TRBD1,TRBJ1-1,TGTGCCAGCAGCTCAGGACAGGGGCATAACATGAACACTGAAGCTTTCTTT,CASSSGQGHNMNTEAFF
TRBV10-2,NA,TRBD1,TRBJ2-7,TGCGCCGCGCACGATGGACAGGCGACGTACGAGCAGTACTTC,CAAHDGQATYEQYF
TRBV24-1,few,TRBD1,TRBJ1-1,TGTGCCACCAATGACAGGGAAGACACTGAAGCTTTCTTT,CATNDREDTEAFF
TRBV28,NA,TRBD1,TRBJ1-2,TGTGCCAGCGTCGACAGGGCCTTAGGGGGCTACACCTTC,CASVDRALGGYTF
TRBV7-9,once,NA,TRBJ2-1,TGTGCCAGCTCCTTTTCTCATGAGCAGTTCTTC,CASSFSHEQFF
TRBV11-2,few,NA,TRBJ1-3,TGTGCCAGCAGCCCCTCTGCGGCCGCTGGAAACACCATATATTTT,CASSPSAAAGNTIYF
TRBV6-1,NA,NA,TRBJ1-1,TGTGCCAGCAGTGTCTACGCGGGGGGCATTAACACTGAAGCTTTCTTT,CASSVYAGGINTEAFF
TRBV18,few,NA,TRBJ2-7,TGTGCCAGCTCACCACGGGACACCCCTCGAGAGCAGTACTTC,CASSPRDTPREQYF
TRBV2,NA,NA,TRBJ1-6,TGTGCCAGCAGAGCCTCTAGTTCACCCCTCCACTTT,CASRASSSPLHF
TRBV15,NA,NA,TRBJ1-3,TGTGCCACCAGCAGAGTGCAGGGTATGGTTGCCGGAAACACCATATATTTT,CATSRVQGMVAGNTIYF
TRBV23-1,NA,NA,TRBJ2-3,TGCGCCAGCAGTCGGAACAGCGGAGAAATTACAGATACGCAGTATTTT,CASSRNSGEITDTQYF
TRBV30,NA,TRBD1,TRBJ2-3,TGTGCCTGGAGTCGGGACAGGGGTCTTCCCCCAGATACGCAGTATTTT,CAWSRDRGLPPDTQYF
TRBV28,NA,TRBD1,TRBJ2-3,TGTGCCAGTTCTACAGGGGGTTCGGTAGATACGCAGTATTTT,CASSTGGSVDTQYF
TRBV28,NA,TRBD1,TRBJ1-4,TGTGCCAGCAGTTGGGGAGGTTTAGGGACAGAGAATGAAAAACTGTTTTTT,CASSWGGLGTENEKLFF
TRBV6-5,NA,TRBD1,TRBJ2-5,TGTGCCAGCACGATAGGGGACAGGGATGTAGAGACCCAGTACTTC,CASTIGDRDVETQYF
TRBV5-1,NA,NA,TRBJ1-2,TGCGCCAGCAGCTTGGCCCTGGGGCTTTCTGGCTACACCTTC,CASSLALGLSGYTF
TRBV5-5,NA,NA,TRBJ2-7,TGTGCCAGCAGCTCCAAAACCACCGTACGGGAGCAGTACTTC,CASSSKTTVREQYF
TRBV6-2/TRBV6-3,NA,NA,TRBJ1-5,TGTGCCAGCAGTTCCGACTTCCATCAGCCCCAGCATTTT,CASSSDFHQPQHF
TRBV2,NA,TRBD2,TRBJ2-5,TGTGCCAGCAGTGAAGGCCGGGGGGGCTTCGAGACCCAGTACTTC,CASSEGRGGFETQYF
TRBV5-1,NA,TRBD2,TRBJ2-3,TGCGCCAGCAGCTTGACTAGCGGGGGAGGGACAGATACGCAGTATTTT,CASSLTSGGGTDTQYF
TRBV5-1,few,NA,TRBJ2-2,TGCGCCAGCAGCTTGTCTAGGTGGTCCAACACCGGGGAGCTGTTTTTT,CASSLSRWSNTGELFF
TRBV5-1,NA,NA,TRBJ2-7,TGCGCCAGCAGCTTTCGGGGGTACCACGAGCAGTACTTC,CASSFRGYHEQYF
TRBV3-1/TRBV3-2,few,TRBD1,TRBJ2-7,TGTGCCAGCAGCCAAGTATCTGGAGGGACAGGCCATAGGAGCTCCTACGAGCAGTACTTC,CASSQVSGGTGHRSSYEQYF
TRBV29-1,NA,NA,TRBJ2-5,TGCAGCGTCGTGACAACGCAAGAGACCCAGTACTTC,CSVVTTQETQYF
TRBV28,NA,NA,TRBJ1-4,TGTGCCAGCACAGGGGCGATGGAAAAACTGTTTTTT,CASTGAMEKLFF
TRBV11-3,NA,NA,TRBJ2-5,TGTGCCAGCAGGGGCGGGACAGAAACCCAAGAGACCCAGTACTTC,CASRGGTETQETQYF